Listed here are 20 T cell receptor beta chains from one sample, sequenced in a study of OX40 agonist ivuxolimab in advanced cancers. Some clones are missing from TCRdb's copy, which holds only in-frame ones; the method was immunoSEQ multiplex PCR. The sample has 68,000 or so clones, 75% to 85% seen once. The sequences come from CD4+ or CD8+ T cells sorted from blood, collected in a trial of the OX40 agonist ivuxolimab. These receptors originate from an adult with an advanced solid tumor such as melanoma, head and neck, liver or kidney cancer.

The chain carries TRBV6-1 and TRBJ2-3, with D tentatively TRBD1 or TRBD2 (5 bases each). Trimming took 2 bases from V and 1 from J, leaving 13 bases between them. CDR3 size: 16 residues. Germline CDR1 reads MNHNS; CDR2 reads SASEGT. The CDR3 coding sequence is TGTGCCAGCAGTGAACTCGCTCTGGGACGCACAGATACGCAGTATTTT. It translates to CASSELALGRTDTQYF.

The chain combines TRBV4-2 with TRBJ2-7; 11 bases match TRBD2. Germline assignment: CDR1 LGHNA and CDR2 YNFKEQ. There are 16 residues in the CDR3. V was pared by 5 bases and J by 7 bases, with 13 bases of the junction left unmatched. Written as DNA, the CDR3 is TGTGCCAGCAGCTCGTGGGGGCTAGCGGGGGGACTGGAGCAGTACTTC. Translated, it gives CASSSWGLAGGLEQYF.

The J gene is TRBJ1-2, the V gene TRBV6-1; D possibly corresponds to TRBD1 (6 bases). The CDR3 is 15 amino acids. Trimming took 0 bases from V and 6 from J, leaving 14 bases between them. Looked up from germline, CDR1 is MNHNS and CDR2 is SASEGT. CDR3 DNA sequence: TGTGCCAGCAGTGAAGCCCTAACAGGGAGGGATGGCTACACCTTC. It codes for CASSEALTGRDGYTF.

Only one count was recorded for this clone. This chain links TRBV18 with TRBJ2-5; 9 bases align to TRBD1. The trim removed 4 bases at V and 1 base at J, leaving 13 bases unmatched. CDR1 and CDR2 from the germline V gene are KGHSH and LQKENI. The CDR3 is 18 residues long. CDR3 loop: CASSHQGQGYGAQETQYF. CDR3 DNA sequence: TGTGCCAGCTCACACCAGGGACAGGGCTATGGTGCCCAAGAGACCCAGTACTTC.

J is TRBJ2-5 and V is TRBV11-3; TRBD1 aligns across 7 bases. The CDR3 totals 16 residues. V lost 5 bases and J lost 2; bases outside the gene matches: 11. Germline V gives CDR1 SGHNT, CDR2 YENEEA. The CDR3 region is CASSLAPTTGQETQYF. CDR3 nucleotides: TGTGCCAGCAGCCTAGCCCCGACGACAGGGCAAGAGACCCAGTACTTC.

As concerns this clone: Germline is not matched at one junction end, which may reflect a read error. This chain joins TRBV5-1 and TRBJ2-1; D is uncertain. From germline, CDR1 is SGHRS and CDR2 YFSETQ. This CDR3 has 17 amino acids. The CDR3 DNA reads TGCGCCAGCAGCTTGGGCTCGGAGACGGCCTCCGACAATGAGCAGTTCTTC. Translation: CASSLGSETASDNEQFF.

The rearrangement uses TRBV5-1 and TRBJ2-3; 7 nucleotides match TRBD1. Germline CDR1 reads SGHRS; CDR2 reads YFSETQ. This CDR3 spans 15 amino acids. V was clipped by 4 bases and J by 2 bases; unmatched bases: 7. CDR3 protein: CASSVPGQFTDTQYF. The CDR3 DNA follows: TGCGCCAGCAGCGTACCGGGACAGTTCACAGATACGCAGTATTTT. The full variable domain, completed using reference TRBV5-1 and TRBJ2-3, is KAGVTQTPRYLIKTRGQQVTLSCSPISGHRSVSWYQQTPGQGLQFLFEYFSETQRNKGNFPGRFSGRQFSNSRSEMNVSTLELGDSALYLCASSVPGQFTDTQYFGPGTRLTVL.

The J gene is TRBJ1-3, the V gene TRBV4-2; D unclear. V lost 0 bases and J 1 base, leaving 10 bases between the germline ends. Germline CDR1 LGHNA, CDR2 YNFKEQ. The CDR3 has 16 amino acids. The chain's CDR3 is CASSQDMAESGNTIYF. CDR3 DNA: TGTGCCAGCAGCCAAGATATGGCGGAATCTGGAAACACCATATATTTT.

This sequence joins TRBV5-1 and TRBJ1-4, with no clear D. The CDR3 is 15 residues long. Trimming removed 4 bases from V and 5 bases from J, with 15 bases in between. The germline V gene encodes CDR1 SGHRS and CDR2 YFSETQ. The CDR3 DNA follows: TGCGCCAGCAGCCCTACACCCTTGGCGAATGAAAAACTGTTTTTT. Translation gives CASSPTPLANEKLFF.

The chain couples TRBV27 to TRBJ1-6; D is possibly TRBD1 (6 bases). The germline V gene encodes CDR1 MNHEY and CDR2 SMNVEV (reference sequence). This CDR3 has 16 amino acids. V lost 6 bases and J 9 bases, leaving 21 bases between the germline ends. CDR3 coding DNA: TGTGCCAGCAGAACTCCTGAGACAGGCGAAAGTTCACCCCTCCACTTT. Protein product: CASRTPETGESSPLHF.

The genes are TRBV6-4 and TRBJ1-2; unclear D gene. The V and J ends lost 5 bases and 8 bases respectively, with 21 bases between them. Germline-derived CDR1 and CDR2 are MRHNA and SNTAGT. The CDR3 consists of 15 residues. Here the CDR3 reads CASSLGMGGLGGYTF. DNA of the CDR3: TGTGCCAGCAGTCTTGGTATGGGCGGCCTTGGAGGCTACACCTTC.

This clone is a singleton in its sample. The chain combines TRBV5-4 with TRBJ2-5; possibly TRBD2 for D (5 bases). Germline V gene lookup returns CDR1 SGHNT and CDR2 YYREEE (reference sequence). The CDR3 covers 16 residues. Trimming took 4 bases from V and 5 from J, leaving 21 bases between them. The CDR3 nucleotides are TGTGCCAGCAGCCTTCCTTCTCCTGGGAGTTGGGAGACCCAGTACTTC. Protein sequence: CASSLPSPGSWETQYF.

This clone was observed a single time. CDR3 residues: CASKEGVITDTQYF. CDR3 nucleotides: TGTGCCAGCAAGGAGGGGGTAATCACAGATACGCAGTATTTT. The chain recombines TRBV5-4 with TRBJ2-3, with D perhaps assigned TRBD1 or TRBD2 (6 bases each). From germline, CDR1 is SGHNT and CDR2 YYREEE (reference sequence). Trimming stripped 6 bases from V and 2 bases from J, with 13 bases between. This CDR3 comprises 14 residues.

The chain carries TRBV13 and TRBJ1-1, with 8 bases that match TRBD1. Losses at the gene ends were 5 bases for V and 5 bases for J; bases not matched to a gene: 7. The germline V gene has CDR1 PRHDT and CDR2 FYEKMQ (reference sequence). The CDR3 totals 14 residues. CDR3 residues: CASSIRQGRTEAFF. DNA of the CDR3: TGTGCCAGCAGCATCAGACAGGGGAGGACTGAAGCTTTCTTT.

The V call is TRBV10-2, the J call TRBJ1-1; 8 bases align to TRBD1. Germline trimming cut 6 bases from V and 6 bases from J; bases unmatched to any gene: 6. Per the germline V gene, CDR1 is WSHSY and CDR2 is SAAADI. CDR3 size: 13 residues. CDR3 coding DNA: TGCGCCAGCAGGTCGGACAGGGCTTCTGAAGCTTTCTTT. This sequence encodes CASRSDRASEAFF.

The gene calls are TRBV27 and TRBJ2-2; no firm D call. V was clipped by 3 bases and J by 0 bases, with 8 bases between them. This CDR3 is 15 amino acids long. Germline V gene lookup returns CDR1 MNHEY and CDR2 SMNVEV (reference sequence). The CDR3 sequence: CASSLWQANTGELFF. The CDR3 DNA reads TGTGCCAGCAGTTTGTGGCAAGCGAACACCGGGGAGCTGTTTTTT.

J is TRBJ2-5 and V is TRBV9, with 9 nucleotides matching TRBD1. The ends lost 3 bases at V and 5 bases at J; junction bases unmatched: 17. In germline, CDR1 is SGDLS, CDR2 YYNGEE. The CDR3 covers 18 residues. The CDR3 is CASSGGLTGGTGKETQYF. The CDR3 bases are TGTGCCAGCAGCGGGGGCTTGACCGGTGGGACAGGGAAGGAGACCCAGTACTTC.

CDR3 sequence: CASSLPSYPDRGRTDTQYF. Here the CDR3 DNA reads TGCGCCAGCAGCTTGCCGAGCTACCCGGACAGGGGGCGGACAGATACGCAGTATTTT. This chain links TRBV5-1 with TRBJ2-3; 11 bases map to TRBD1. Germline loops: CDR1 SGHRS, CDR2 YFSETQ. After removal of 1 base from V and 3 bases from J, the junction contained 13 bases not matched to a gene. CDR3 size: 19 residues.

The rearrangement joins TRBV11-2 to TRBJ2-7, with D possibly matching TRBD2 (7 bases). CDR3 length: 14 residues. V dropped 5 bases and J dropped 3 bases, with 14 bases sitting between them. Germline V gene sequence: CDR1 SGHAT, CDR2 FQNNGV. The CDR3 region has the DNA TGTGCCAGCAGCCGGGGGGCAGGGGTCTACGAGCAGTACTTC. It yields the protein CASSRGAGVYEQYF.

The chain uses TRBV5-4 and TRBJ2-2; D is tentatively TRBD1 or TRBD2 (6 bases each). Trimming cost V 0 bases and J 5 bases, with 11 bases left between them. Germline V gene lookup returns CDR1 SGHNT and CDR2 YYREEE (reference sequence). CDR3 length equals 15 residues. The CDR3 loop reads CASSLVGGDTGELFF. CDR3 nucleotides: TGTGCCAGCAGCTTGGTGGGGGGCGATACCGGGGAGCTGTTTTTT.